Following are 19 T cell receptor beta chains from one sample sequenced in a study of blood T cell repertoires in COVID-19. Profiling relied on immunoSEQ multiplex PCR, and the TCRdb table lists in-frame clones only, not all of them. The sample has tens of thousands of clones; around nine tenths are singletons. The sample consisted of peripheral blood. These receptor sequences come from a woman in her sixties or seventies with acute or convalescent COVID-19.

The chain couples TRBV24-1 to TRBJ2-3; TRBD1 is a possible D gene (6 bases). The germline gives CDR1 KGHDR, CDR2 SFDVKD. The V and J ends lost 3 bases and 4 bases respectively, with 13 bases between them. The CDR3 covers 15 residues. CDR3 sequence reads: CATSDGQGYADTQYF. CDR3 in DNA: TGTGCCACCAGTGATGGCCAGGGGTACGCAGATACGCAGTATTTT.

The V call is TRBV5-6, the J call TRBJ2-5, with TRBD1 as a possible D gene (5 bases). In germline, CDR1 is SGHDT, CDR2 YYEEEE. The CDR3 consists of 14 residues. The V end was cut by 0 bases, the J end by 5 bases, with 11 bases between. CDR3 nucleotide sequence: TGTGCCAGCAGCTTGGGGATCAGGGCGGAGACCCAGTACTTC. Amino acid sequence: CASSLGIRAETQYF. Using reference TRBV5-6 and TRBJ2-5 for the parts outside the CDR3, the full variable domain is DAGVTQSPTHLIKTRGQQVTLRCSPKSGHDTVSWYQQALGQGPQFIFQYYEEEERQRGNFPDRFSGHQFPNYSSELNVNALLLGDSALYLCASSLGIRAETQYFGPGTRLLVL.

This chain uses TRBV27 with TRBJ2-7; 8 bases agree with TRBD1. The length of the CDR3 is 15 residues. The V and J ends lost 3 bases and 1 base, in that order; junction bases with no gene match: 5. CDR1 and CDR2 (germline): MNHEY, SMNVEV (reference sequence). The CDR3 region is CASSFSTGGSYEQYF. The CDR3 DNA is TGTGCCAGCAGTTTCAGTACAGGGGGGTCCTACGAGCAGTACTTC.

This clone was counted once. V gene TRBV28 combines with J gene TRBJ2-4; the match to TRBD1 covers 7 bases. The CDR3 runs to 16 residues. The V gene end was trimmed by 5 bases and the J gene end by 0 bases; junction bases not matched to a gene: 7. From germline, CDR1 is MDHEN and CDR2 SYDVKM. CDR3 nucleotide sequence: TGTGCCAGCAGTAAAAGACAGGGCATAGCCAAAAACATTCAGTACTTC. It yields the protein CASSKRQGIAKNIQYF.

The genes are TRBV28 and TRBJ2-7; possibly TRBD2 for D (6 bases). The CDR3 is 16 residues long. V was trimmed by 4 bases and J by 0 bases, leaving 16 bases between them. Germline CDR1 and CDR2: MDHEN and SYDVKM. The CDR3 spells CASSSDLLGGSYEQYF. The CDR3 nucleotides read TGTGCCAGCAGTTCTGACCTCCTGGGGGGCTCCTACGAGCAGTACTTC.

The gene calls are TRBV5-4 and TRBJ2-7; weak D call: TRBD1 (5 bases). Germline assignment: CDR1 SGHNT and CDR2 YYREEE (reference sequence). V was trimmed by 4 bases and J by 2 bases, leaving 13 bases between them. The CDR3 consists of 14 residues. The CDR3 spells CASSRQIQAYEQYF. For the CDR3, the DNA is TGTGCCAGCAGCCGTCAAATACAGGCCTACGAGCAGTACTTC.

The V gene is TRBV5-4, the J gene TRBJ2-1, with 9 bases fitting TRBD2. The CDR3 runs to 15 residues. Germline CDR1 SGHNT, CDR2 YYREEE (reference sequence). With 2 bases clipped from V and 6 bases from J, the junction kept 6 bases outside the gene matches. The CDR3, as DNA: TGTGCCAGCAGCTTACCTAGCGGGGCGATCAATGAGCAGTTCTTC. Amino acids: CASSLPSGAINEQFF.

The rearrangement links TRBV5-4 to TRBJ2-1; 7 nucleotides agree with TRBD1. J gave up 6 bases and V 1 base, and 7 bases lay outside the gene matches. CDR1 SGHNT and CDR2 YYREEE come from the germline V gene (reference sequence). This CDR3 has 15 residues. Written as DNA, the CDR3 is TGTGCCAGCAGCTTGTCCCGACAGGGAAGCAATGAGCAGTTCTTC. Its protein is CASSLSRQGSNEQFF.

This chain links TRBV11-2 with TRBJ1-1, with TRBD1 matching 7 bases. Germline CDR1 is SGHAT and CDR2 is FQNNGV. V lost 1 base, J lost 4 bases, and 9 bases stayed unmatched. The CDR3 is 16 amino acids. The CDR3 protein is CASSLAAGGFGTEAFF. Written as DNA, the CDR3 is TGTGCCAGCAGCTTAGCGGCAGGGGGATTTGGCACTGAAGCTTTCTTT.

Written as DNA, the CDR3 is TGTGCCAGTAGTATCCCAAACACAGGGAACTATGGCTACACCTTC. Amino acids: CASSIPNTGNYGYTF. V and J are TRBV19 and TRBJ1-2, with a tentative D call TRBD1 (6 bases). Germline loops: CDR1 LNHDA, CDR2 SQIVND (reference sequence). CDR3 size: 15 residues. V was shortened by 3 bases and J by 2 bases, with 13 bases between the two germline ends.

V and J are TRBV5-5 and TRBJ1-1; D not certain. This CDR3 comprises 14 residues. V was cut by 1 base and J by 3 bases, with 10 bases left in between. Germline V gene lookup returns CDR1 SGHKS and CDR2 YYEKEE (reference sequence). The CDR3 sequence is CASSLRVVDTEAFF. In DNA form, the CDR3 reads TGTGCCAGCAGCTTGCGGGTTGTAGACACTGAAGCTTTCTTT.

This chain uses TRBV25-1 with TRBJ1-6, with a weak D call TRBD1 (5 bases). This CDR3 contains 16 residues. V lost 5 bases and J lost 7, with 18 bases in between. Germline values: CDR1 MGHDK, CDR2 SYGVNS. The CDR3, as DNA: TGTGCCAGCAGTAGACAAGGGGCGGGAATGAATTCACCCCTCCACTTT. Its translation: CASSRQGAGMNSPLHF.

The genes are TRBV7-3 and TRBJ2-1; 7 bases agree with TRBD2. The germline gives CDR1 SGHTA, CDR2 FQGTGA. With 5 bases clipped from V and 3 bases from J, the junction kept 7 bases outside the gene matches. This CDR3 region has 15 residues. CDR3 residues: CASSPHGGSYNEQFF. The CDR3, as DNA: TGTGCCAGCAGCCCCCACGGCGGGAGCTACAATGAGCAGTTCTTC.

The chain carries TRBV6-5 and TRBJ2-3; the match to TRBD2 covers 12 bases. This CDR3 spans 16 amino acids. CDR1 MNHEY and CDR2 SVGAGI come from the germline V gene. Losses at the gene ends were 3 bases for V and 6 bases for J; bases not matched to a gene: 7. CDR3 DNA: TGTGCCAGCAGTTATCAACTAGCGGGAGGAAAGGATACGCAGTATTTT. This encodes CASSYQLAGGKDTQYF.

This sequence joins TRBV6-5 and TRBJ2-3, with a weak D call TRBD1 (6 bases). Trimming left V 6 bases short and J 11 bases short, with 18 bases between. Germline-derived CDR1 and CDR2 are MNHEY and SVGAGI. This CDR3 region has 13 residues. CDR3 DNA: TGTGCCAGCAGCACCGGCTCAGGGGTACGGCAGTATTTT. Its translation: CASSTGSGVRQYF.

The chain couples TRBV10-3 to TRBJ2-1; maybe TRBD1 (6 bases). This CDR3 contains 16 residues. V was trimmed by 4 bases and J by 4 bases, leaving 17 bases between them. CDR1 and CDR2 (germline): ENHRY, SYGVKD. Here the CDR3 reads CAISAPSTTGYNEQFF. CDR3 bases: TGTGCCATCAGTGCCCCCTCTACGACAGGATACAATGAGCAGTTCTTC.

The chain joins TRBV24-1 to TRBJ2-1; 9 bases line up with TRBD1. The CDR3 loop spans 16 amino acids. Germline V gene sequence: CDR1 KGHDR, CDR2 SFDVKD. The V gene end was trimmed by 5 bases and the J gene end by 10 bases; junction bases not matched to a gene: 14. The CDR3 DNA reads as TGTGCCACCAGTGGATATAGGGGACAGGGCCTCGGGGAGCAGTTCTTC. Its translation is CATSGYRGQGLGEQFF.

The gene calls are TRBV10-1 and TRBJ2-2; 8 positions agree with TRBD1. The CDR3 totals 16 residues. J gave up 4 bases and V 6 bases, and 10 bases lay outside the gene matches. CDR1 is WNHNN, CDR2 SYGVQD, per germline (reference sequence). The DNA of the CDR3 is TGCGCCAGCAGCCAACAGGGGGGTTTGGGCACCGGGGAGCTGTTTTTT. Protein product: CASSQQGGLGTGELFF.

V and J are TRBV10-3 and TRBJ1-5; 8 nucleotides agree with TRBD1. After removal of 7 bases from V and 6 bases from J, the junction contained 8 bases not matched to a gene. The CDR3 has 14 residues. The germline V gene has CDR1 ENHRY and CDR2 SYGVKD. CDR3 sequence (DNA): TGTGCCATCAAAGGACAGGGCGAAAGTCAGCCCCAGCATTTT. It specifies CAIKGQGESQPQHF.